This T cell receptor beta chain originates from a study of response to subunit inactivated influenza vaccine. The sample holds a few counts of this clonotype. CDR1 and CDR2 (germline): KGHDR, SFDVKD. Deletions cut 6 bases from V and 4 bases from J, with 10 bases between. The CDR3 has 13 amino acids. Each CDR3 protein is one row after TCRdb ran MiXCR on the RT-PCR reads. The sample gives roughly 500,000 distinct CDR3 sequences, approximately 24% of which show up once; approximately 1.9% is in the top ten. This material consisted of CD4+ T cells sorted from PBMCs, taken 5 days after vaccination. The rearrangement uses TRBV24-1 and TRBJ2-3; the D gene is possibly TRBD2 (6 bases). This clonotype was sampled from a man over 45 who received an inactivated influenza vaccine. The DNA for the CDR3 is TGTGCCACCAGTTTCGGGAGCGCAGATACGCAGTATTTT. It translates to CATSFGSADTQYF.